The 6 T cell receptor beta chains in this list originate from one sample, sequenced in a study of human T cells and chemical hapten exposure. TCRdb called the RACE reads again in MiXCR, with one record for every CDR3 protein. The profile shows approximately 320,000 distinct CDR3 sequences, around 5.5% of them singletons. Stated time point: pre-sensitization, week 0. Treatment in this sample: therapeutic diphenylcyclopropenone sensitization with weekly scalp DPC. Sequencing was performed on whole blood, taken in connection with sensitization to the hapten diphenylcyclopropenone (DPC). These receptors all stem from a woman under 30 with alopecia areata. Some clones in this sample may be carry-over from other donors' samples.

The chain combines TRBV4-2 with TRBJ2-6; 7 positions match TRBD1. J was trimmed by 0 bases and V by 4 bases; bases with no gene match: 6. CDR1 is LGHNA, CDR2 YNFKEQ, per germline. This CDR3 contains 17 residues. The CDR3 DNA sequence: TGTGCCAGCAGCCTAGGACAGGCCACCTCTGGGGCCAACGTCCTGACTTTC. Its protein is CASSLGQATSGANVLTF.

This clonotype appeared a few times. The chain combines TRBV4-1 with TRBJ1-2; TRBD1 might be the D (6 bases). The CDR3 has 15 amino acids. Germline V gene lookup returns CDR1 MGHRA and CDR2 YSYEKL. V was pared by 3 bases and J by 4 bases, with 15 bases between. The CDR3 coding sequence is TGCGCCAGCAGCCACCACGGACAGAGCGTCTATGGCTACACCTTC. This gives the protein CASSHHGQSVYGYTF.

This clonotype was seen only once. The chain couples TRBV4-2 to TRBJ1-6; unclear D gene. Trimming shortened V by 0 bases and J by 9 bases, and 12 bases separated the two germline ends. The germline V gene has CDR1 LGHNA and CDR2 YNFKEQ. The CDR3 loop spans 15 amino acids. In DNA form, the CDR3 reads TGTGCCAGCAGCCAAGATTATAGGGATGGTTCACCCCTCCACTTT. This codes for CASSQDYRDGSPLHF.

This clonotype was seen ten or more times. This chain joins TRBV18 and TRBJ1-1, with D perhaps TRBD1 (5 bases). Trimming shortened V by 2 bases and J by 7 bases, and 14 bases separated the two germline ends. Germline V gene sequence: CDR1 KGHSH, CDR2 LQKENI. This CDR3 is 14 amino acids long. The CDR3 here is CASSPGWRGDEAFF. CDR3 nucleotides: TGTGCCAGCTCACCAGGGTGGAGGGGTGATGAAGCTTTCTTT.

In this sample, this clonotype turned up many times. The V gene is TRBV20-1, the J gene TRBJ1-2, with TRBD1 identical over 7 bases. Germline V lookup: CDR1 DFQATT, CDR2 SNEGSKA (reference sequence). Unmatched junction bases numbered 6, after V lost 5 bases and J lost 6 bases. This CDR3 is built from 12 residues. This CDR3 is CSAADRADGYTF. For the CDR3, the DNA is TGCAGTGCTGCTGACAGGGCCGATGGCTACACCTTC.

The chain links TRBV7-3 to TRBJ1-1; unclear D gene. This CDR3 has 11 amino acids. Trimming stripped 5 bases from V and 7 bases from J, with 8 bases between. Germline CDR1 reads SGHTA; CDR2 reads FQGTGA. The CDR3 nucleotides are TGTGCCAGCAGCGGAGGAGGTGAAGCTTTCTTT. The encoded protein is CASSGGGEAFF.